The 17 T cell receptor beta chains below were found in one sample sequenced in a study of radiotherapy plus CTLA-4 blockade in lung cancer. Here immunoSEQ multiplex PCR was the method, and the copy in TCRdb shows in-frame clones only, minus some. The sample consists of 70,000 to 85,000 clones, approximately 73% of them appearing once. The sequenced sample was peripheral blood, obtained from a patient treated with radiotherapy plus ipilimumab. Every receptor here comes from a human donor with non-small cell lung cancer whose response to radiotherapy plus ipilimumab could not be evaluated.

The rearrangement links TRBV18 to TRBJ2-7; 8 bases align to TRBD1. CDR3 length: 14 amino acids. With V trimmed by 6 bases and J by 3 bases, 7 bases remained unmatched. Germline CDR1 reads KGHSH; CDR2 reads LQKENI. As DNA, the CDR3 is TGTGCCAGCTCCGCTAGGACAGGGAACTACGAGCAGTACTTC. It encodes CASSARTGNYEQYF.

This clone was seen many times. The genes are TRBV7-8 and TRBJ2-1; TRBD1 matches 7 bases. Losses at the gene ends were 3 bases for V and 4 bases for J; bases not matched to a gene: 12. The CDR3 totals 17 residues. CDR1 and CDR2 (germline): SGHVS, FQNEAQ. CDR3 in amino acids: CASSLGTGTDFYNEQFF. The CDR3 DNA reads TGTGCCAGCAGCTTGGGGACCGGGACAGATTTTTACAATGAGCAGTTCTTC.

The chain carries TRBV7-9 and TRBJ2-2; D may be TRBD2 (6 bases). Germline V CDR1 and CDR2: SEHNR, FQNEAQ (reference sequence). V lost 6 bases and J lost 2, with 19 bases in between. This CDR3 has 17 amino acids. Here the CDR3 DNA reads TGTGCCAGCAGAGCCCCGGTAGCGGACGGTAACACCGGGGAGCTGTTTTTT. Encoded protein: CASRAPVADGNTGELFF.

The rearrangement links TRBV28 to TRBJ1-2; perhaps TRBD1 as D (5 bases). From germline, CDR1 is MDHEN and CDR2 SYDVKM. V shed 4 bases and J shed 7 bases, with 19 bases lying between them. The CDR3 runs 15 residues. CDR3 coding DNA: TGTGCCAGCAGTTCTCGGTCGTGGGAAGGGGCTGGCTACACCTTC. The encoded protein is CASSSRSWEGAGYTF.

The rearrangement joins TRBV5-6 to TRBJ2-1, with D possibly TRBD1 on 5 matching bases. Germline assignment: CDR1 SGHDT and CDR2 YYEEEE. The CDR3 is 15 residues long. Trimming removed 4 bases at V and 2 bases at J, with 13 bases between. CDR3 DNA sequence: TGTGCCAGCAGCCTGACAGTCCTACCCTACAATGAGCAGTTCTTC. This encodes CASSLTVLPYNEQFF.

V is TRBV7-3 and J is TRBJ2-3, with D possibly being TRBD1 (5 bases). The CDR3 loop spans 13 amino acids. V was trimmed by 3 bases and J by 6 bases, leaving 10 bases between them. CDR1 SGHTA and CDR2 FQGTGA come from the germline V gene. The CDR3 is CASSFGRVDTQYF. The DNA of the CDR3 is TGTGCCAGCAGCTTCGGCAGGGTCGATACGCAGTATTTT.

The chain employs TRBV28 and TRBJ1-1, with unresolved D. V was cut by 4 bases and J by 1 base, with 13 bases left in between. Per germline, CDR1 MDHEN and CDR2 SYDVKM. The CDR3 totals 15 residues. The CDR3 sequence is CASSWSASGNTEAFF. In nucleotides, the CDR3 is TGTGCCAGCAGTTGGTCGGCGTCGGGGAACACTGAAGCTTTCTTT.

The rearrangement links TRBV7-8 to TRBJ1-2, with TRBD1 identical over 9 bases. After removal of 5 bases from V and 4 bases from J, the junction contained 8 bases not matched to a gene. Germline-derived CDR1 and CDR2 are SGHVS and FQNEAQ. The CDR3 length is 15 residues. This CDR3 is CASSQTGGVSYGYTF. The CDR3, as DNA: TGTGCCAGCAGCCAAACAGGGGGCGTTAGCTATGGCTACACCTTC.

This rearrangement joins TRBV4-2 to TRBJ1-6, with TRBD1 identical over 7 bases. This CDR3 comprises 14 residues. The V segment lost 4 bases and the J segment 7 bases; nucleotides outside the gene matches: 4. Germline-derived CDR1 and CDR2 are LGHNA and YNFKEQ. Written as DNA, the CDR3 is TGTGCCAGCAGCCCCGGACAGGAAAATTCACCCCTCCACTTT. This gives the protein CASSPGQENSPLHF.

The V and J genes are TRBV29-1 and TRBJ1-1, with D possibly matching TRBD1 (6 bases). Germline CDR1 reads SQVTM; CDR2 reads ANQGSEA. This CDR3 is built from 11 residues. The V end lost 7 bases, the J end lost 3 bases, and 9 bases lay between the germline ends. The CDR3 loop reads CSGTVYTEAFF. CDR3 coding DNA: TGCAGCGGGACAGTCTACACTGAAGCTTTCTTT.

A note on this clone: Additional DNA sequences in this sample encode the identical CDR3. The chain links TRBV9 to TRBJ2-1, with TRBD2 matching over 11 bases. V dropped 0 bases and J dropped 6; count of bases not matched to a gene: 11. This CDR3 is built from 18 residues. Per the germline V gene, CDR1 is SGDLS and CDR2 is YYNGEE. The DNA of the CDR3 is TGTGCCAGCAGCGTAGACCCTGGGACTAGCGGAATGCGCAATGAGCAGTTCTTC. Translation: CASSVDPGTSGMRNEQFF.

The J gene is TRBJ2-3, the V gene TRBV29-1; TRBD2 matches 14 bases. CDR1 SQVTM and CDR2 ANQGSEA come from the germline V gene. Trimming removed 2 bases from V and 2 bases from J; junction bases left unmatched: 6. CDR3 length equals 17 residues. The CDR3: CSVERTSGGPFTDTQYF. CDR3 nucleotide sequence: TGCAGCGTTGAAAGGACTAGCGGGGGGCCTTTCACAGATACGCAGTATTTT.

This clone was observed many times. This chain links TRBV6-5 with TRBJ1-1; D gene unclear. The CDR3 spans 16 residues. CDR1 and CDR2 (germline): MNHEY, SVGAGI. The V end was cut by 2 bases, the J end by 1 base, with 14 bases between. The CDR3 loop reads CASSYITLGGNTEAFF. In DNA form, the CDR3 reads TGTGCCAGCAGTTACATTACGTTGGGAGGGAACACTGAAGCTTTCTTT.

The chain couples TRBV4-1 to TRBJ1-1; possible D gene TRBD1, 5 bases. Trimming stripped 1 base from V and 4 bases from J, with 10 bases between. CDR1 is MGHRA, CDR2 YSYEKL, per germline. This CDR3 spans 14 amino acids. CDR3 region: CASSQGAGGTEAFF. The CDR3 DNA reads as TGCGCCAGCAGCCAAGGAGCGGGGGGCACTGAAGCTTTCTTT.

The V gene is TRBV11-3, the J gene TRBJ1-2, with TRBD1 identical over 11 bases. Trimming took 5 bases from V and 4 from J; bases not matched to a gene: 15. Germline V gene lookup returns CDR1 SGHNT and CDR2 YENEEA. The CDR3 runs to 18 residues. CDR3 sequence (DNA): TGTGCCAGCAGCCCCCTTTCCCCCGGGACAGGGGGGCTCTATGGCTACACCTTC. It translates to CASSPLSPGTGGLYGYTF.

The chain uses TRBV5-1 and TRBJ2-1, with TRBD1 identical over 10 bases. V lost 4 bases, J lost 2 bases, and 3 bases stayed unmatched. Germline CDR1 SGHRS, CDR2 YFSETQ. This CDR3 contains 15 residues. The CDR3 DNA reads TGCGCCAGCAGCCAGACAGGGGGCCCCTACAATGAGCAGTTCTTC. The encoded protein is CASSQTGGPYNEQFF.

This clone was observed a single time. V gene TRBV11-2 combines with J gene TRBJ1-5; D remains ambiguous. V lost 1 base and J lost 1, with 5 bases in between. Germline CDR1 SGHAT, CDR2 FQNNGV. The CDR3 covers 14 residues. The chain's CDR3 is CASSLGGSNQPQHF. CDR3 in DNA: TGTGCCAGCAGCTTAGGAGGGAGCAATCAGCCCCAGCATTTT.